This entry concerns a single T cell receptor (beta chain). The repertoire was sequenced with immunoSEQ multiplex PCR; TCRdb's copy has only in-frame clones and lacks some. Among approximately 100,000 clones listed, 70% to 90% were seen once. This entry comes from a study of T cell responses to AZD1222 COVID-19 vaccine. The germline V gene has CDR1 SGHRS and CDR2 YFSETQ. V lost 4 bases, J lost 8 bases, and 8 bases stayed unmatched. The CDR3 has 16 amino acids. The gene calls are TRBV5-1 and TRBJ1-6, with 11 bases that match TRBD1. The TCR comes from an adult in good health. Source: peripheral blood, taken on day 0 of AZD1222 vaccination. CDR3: CASSVDGQGADSPLHF. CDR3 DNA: TGCGCCAGCAGCGTAGACGGACAGGGGGCCGATTCACCCCTCCACTTT. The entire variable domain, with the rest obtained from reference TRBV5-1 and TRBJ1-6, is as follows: KAGVTQTPRYLIKTRGQQVTLSCSPISGHRSVSWYQQTPGQGLQFLFEYFSETQRNKGNFPGRFSGRQFSNSRSEMNVSTLELGDSALYLCASSVDGQGADSPLHFGNGTRLTVT.